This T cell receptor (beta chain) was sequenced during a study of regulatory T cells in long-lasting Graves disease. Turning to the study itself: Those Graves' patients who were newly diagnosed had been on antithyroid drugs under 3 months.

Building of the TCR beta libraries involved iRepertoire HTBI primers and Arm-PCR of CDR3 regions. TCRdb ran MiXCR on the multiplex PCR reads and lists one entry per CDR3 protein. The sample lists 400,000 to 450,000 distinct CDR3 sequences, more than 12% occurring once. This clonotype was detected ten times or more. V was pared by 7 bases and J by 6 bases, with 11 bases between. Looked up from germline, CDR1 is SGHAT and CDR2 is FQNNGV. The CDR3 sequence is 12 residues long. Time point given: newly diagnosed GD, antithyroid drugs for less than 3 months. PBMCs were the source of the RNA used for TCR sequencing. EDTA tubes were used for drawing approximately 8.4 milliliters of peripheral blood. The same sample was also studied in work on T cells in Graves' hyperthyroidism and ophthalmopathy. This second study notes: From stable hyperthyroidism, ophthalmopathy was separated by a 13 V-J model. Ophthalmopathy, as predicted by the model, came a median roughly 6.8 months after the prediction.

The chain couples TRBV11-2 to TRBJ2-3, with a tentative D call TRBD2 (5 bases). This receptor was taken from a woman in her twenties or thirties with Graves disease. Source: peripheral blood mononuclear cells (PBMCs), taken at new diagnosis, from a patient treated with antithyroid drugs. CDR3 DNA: TGTGCCAGCATCGCGGGTGGGGATACGCAGTATTTT. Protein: CASIAGGDTQYF.